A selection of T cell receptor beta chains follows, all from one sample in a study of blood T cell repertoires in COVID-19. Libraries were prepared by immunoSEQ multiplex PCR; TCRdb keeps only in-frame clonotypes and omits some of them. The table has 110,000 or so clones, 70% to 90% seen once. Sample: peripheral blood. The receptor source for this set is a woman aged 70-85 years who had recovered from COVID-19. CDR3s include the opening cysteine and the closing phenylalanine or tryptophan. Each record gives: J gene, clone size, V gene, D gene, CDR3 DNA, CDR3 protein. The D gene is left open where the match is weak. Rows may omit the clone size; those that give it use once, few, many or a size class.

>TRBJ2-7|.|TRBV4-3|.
TGCGCCAGCAGCCAAGCGACAGGACACTCGATAGCCTACGAGCAGTACTTC
CASSQATGHSIAYEQYF
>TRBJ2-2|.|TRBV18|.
TGTGCCAGCTTCTCGGCCCCGGGCACCGGGGAGCTGTTTTTT
CASFSAPGTGELFF
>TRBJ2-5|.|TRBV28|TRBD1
TGTGCCAGCAGTGCAACAGGGGGCGTAGAGACCCAGTACTTC
CASSATGGVETQYF
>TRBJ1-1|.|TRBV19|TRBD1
TGTGCCAGTAGTGCCAAACCGGGACAGGGATGGAACACTGAAGCTTTCTTT
CASSAKPGQGWNTEAFF
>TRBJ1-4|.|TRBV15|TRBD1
TGTGCCACCAGCACGAATGCCGGGACAGGGGGTGAAAAACTGTTTTTT
CATSTNAGTGGEKLFF
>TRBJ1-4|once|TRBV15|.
TGTGCCACCAGCAGCGCTCCCGGGGAAAAACTGTTTTTT
CATSSAPGEKLFF
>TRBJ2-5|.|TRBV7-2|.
TGTGCCAGCAGCACTGGCGGCCTGCCACTGGAGACCCAGTACTTC
CASSTGGLPLETQYF
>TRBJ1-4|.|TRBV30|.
TGTGCCTGGAGTCGCCGGGAAAAACTGTTTTTT
CAWSRREKLFF
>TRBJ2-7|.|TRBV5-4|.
TGTGCCAGCAGCCCCAAGGGACAAAACTCCTACGAGCAGTACTTC
CASSPKGQNSYEQYF
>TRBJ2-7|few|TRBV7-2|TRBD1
TGTGCCAGCAGCGGGACAGGGATGATGTACGAGCAGTACTTC
CASSGTGMMYEQYF
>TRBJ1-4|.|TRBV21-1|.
TGTGCCAGCAGCAAATGCAGGCCAACTAATGAAAAACTGTTTTTT
CASSKCRPTNEKLFF
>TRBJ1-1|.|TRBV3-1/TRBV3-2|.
TGTGCCAGCAGCCGCGGTCCCGGCGAAGCTTTCTTT
CASSRGPGEAFF
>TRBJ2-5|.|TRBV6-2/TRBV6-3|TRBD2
TGTGCCAGCAGTTACGAGCGGGAGAGCGGAGAGACCCAGTACTTC
CASSYERESGETQYF
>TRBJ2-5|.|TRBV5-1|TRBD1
TGCGCCAGCAGCTTGGGACAGGGCGAGACCCAGTACTTC
CASSLGQGETQYF
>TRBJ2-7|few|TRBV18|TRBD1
TGTGCCAGCTCCACCACAGGGGGCCCAGCGAACGAGCAGTACTTC
CASSTTGGPANEQYF
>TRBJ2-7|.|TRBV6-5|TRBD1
TGTGCCAGCAGTTACACCGGGACAGGAGGGTCCGAGCAGTACTTC
CASSYTGTGGSEQYF
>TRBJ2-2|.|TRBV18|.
TGTGCCAGCTCACCGGTGACAGTACCCGGGGAGCTGTTTTTT
CASSPVTVPGELFF
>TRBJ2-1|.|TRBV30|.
TGTGCCTGGAGTGGCGGGGTCTACACTGAGCAGTTCTTC
CAWSGGVYTEQFF